These T cell receptor beta chains were read from a single sample in a study of T cells in Graves' hyperthyroidism and ophthalmopathy. One entry per CDR3 protein, called by TCRdb with MiXCR from the multiplex PCR reads. The table lists approximately 600,000 distinct CDR3 sequences, roughly 14% of them singletons. The material sequenced was blood. These receptors all come from a woman aged 25 to 39 with Graves' hyperthyroidism that later progressed to Graves' ophthalmopathy. Each CDR3 is given with its conserved first and last residue. D genes are given only for firm matches. Not all rows give a size; the values are once, few, many and, for expanded clones, a class.

v_gene,d_gene,j_gene,abundance,CDR3aa,CDR3nt
TRBV5-1,.,TRBJ1-5,many,CASSLAPGGNQPQHF,TGCGCCAGCAGCTTGGCTCCAGGGGGCAATCAGCCCCAGCATTTT
TRBV7-9,TRBD2,TRBJ2-3,few,CASRPPMASGEGTDTQYF,TGTGCCAGCCGCCCCCCCATGGCTAGCGGGGAGGGGACAGATACGCAGTATTTT
TRBV18,.,TRBJ1-2,.,CASSLDRPGDYGYTF,TGTGCCAGCTCCCTTGACAGGCCTGGTGACTATGGCTACACCTTC
TRBV7-7,.,TRBJ1-1,few,CASSLVAASEAFF,TGTGCTAGCAGCTTAGTTGCAGCCTCTGAAGCTTTCTTT
TRBV7-9,TRBD2,TRBJ2-3,.,CASNRGGLATDTQYF,TGTGCCAGCAATCGGGGGGGACTAGCGACAGATACGCAGTATTTT
TRBV20-1,.,TRBJ2-7,many,CSARIRDPWDQQYF,TGCAGTGCTAGAATCCGGGACCCCTGGGATCAGCAGTACTTC
TRBV2,TRBD2,TRBJ2-1,many,CASTSSGSYNEQFF,TGTGCCAGCACCTCTAGCGGAAGCTACAATGAGCAGTTCTTC
TRBV20-1,.,TRBJ2-7,many,CSASQTANNYEQYF,TGCAGTGCTAGCCAAACAGCTAACAACTACGAGCAGTACTTC
TRBV7-9,.,TRBJ2-7,many,CASLGSSYEQYF,TGTGCCAGCTTGGGCAGCTCCTACGAGCAGTACTTC
TRBV3-1,TRBD1,TRBJ1-2,few,CASSQDDTGGGGYTF,TGTGCCAGCAGCCAAGATGATACAGGGGGCGGTGGCTACACCTTC
TRBV7-2,.,TRBJ1-5,many,CASSTRGTGNQPQHF,TGTGCCAGCAGCACAAGGGGGACGGGAAATCAGCCCCAGCATTTT
TRBV5-6,.,TRBJ2-7,.,CASSFEPRGAKRYEQYF,TGTGCCAGCAGCTTCGAGCCTCGGGGGGCCAAGCGCTACGAGCAGTACTTC
TRBV3-1,.,TRBJ1-6,many,CASSQEGGSPLHF,TGTGCCAGCAGCCAAGAGGGAGGATCACCCCTCCACTTT
TRBV12-3/TRBV12-4,TRBD1,TRBJ2-3,few,CASSRTGTQDTQYF,TGTGCCAGCAGTAGGACAGGTACCCAAGATACGCAGTATTTT
TRBV7-2,.,TRBJ1-2,many,CASSFVEVYGYTF,TGTGCCAGCAGCTTTGTGGAGGTTTATGGCTACACCTTC
TRBV19,TRBD2,TRBJ2-3,few,CASNSGRASTDTQYF,TGTGCCAGTAATAGCGGGAGGGCCAGCACAGATACGCAGTATTTT
TRBV12-5,TRBD1,TRBJ1-2,few,CASWTGTNYGYTF,TGTGCTAGTTGGACAGGGACCAACTATGGCTACACCTTC
TRBV5-4,.,TRBJ2-5,.,CASSGDLGDVRGYF,TGTGCCAGCAGCGGGGATCTAGGGGACGTCAGGGGGTACTTC
TRBV5-6,TRBD2,TRBJ2-7,.,CASSQDPSGYEQYF,TGTGCCAGCAGCCAGGACCCTAGCGGCTACGAGCAGTACTTC
TRBV7-3,.,TRBJ1-3,.,CASSPEPDSSGNTIYF,TGTGCCAGCAGTCCCGAACCGGACTCCTCCGGTAACACCATATATTTT
TRBV6-2/TRBV6-3,.,TRBJ2-7,.,CASTRGVHTSYEQYF,TGTGCCAGCACCCGAGGGGTGCATACCTCCTACGAGCAGTACTTC
TRBV20-1,TRBD2,TRBJ2-1,few,CSARASGIDNEQFF,TGCAGTGCTAGAGCTAGCGGGATTGACAATGAGCAGTTCTTC
TRBV19,TRBD2,TRBJ2-1,.,CASSSGLGLSEQFF,TGTGCCAGTAGCTCGGGACTAGGGCTTAGTGAGCAGTTCTTC
TRBV2,.,TRBJ1-4,many,CASSAGAQGEKLFF,TGTGCCAGCAGTGCGGGGGCCCAGGGTGAAAAACTGTTTTTT
TRBV5-6,TRBD1,TRBJ2-7,.,CASSGTGLLYEQYF,TGTGCCAGCAGCGGGACAGGGCTACTTTACGAGCAGTACTTC
TRBV6-2/TRBV6-3,.,TRBJ1-5,.,CASTIRQGNQPQHF,TGTGCCAGCACTATAAGGCAGGGTAATCAGCCCCAGCATTTT
TRBV7-3,.,TRBJ2-5,.,CASSFGLGVLETQYF,TGTGCCAGCAGCTTTGGATTGGGCGTTTTAGAGACCCAGTACTTC